Presented here are 13 T cell receptor beta chains from one specimen sequenced in a study of Ad26.COV2.S vaccination and SARS-CoV-2 variants. Treatment specified: 15 to 20 received Ad26.COV2.S at low or high dose, single or two shots; several received placebo; per-sample allocation not given. Repertoires come from day 63 after the first vaccine or placebo injection. Sequencing was performed with immunoSEQ multiplex PCR; in TCRdb, only in-frame clones are kept and a portion is missing. The table includes roughly 680,000 clones, 89% detected once. The material was peripheral blood, obtained in a trial of Ad26.COV2.S vaccine versus placebo. Receptors were obtained from a person between 18 and 65 years old who received the Ad26.COV2.S COVID-19 vaccine or a placebo.

This clone was recorded only once. This chain uses TRBV14 with TRBJ2-2, with TRBD2 matching over 10 bases. The CDR3 covers 18 residues. V lost 4 bases and J lost 4; bases outside the gene matches: 12. The germline gives CDR1 SGHDN, CDR2 FVKESK. CDR3 amino acids: CASSPWTSGALGTGELFF. In DNA, the CDR3 is TGTGCCAGCAGCCCCTGGACTAGCGGAGCTCTTGGCACCGGGGAGCTGTTTTTT.

V gene TRBV12-3 or TRBV12-4 combines with J gene TRBJ2-5; tentative D call: TRBD2 (6 bases). Trimming left V 4 bases short and J 0 bases short, with 6 bases between. This CDR3 spans 13 amino acids. CDR3 nucleotides: TGTGCCAGCAGTTCGGGGGACCAAGAGACCCAGTACTTC. It specifies CASSSGDQETQYF.

This chain links TRBV27 with TRBJ2-3, with D possibly matching TRBD2 (5 bases). The CDR3 runs 14 residues. Trimming shortened V by 5 bases and J by 4 bases, and 13 bases separated the two germline ends. Per the germline V gene, CDR1 is MNHEY and CDR2 is SMNVEV (reference sequence). The CDR3 spells CASSPLTRPDTQYF. The CDR3 coding sequence is TGTGCCAGCAGTCCCCTCACTAGACCAGATACGCAGTATTTT.

The chain uses TRBV7-9 and TRBJ1-1; D remains unclear. V lost 1 base to trimming and J lost 4 bases, with 7 bases between them. The germline CDR1 and CDR2 sequences are SEHNR and FQNEAQ (reference sequence). This CDR3 region has 13 residues. Here the CDR3 DNA reads TGTGCCAGCAGCTTAGGAGACGGCACTGAAGCTTTCTTT. Translating it yields CASSLGDGTEAFF.

This chain joins TRBV10-1 and TRBJ2-1, with TRBD2 identical over 7 bases. Germline values: CDR1 WNHNN, CDR2 SYGVQD (reference sequence). The ends lost 3 bases at V and 8 bases at J; junction bases unmatched: 13. CDR3 size: 16 residues. CDR3 loop: CASSDREGRRQYEQFF. The CDR3 DNA is TGCGCCAGCAGTGATAGGGAGGGACGAAGACAATATGAGCAGTTCTTC.

This chain joins TRBV2 and TRBJ2-1, with 12 bases that match TRBD2. The CDR3 has 16 residues. Germline V gene lookup returns CDR1 SNHLY and CDR2 FYNNEI. After removal of 3 bases from V and 2 bases from J, the junction contained 2 bases not matched to a gene. For the CDR3, the DNA is TGTGCCAGCAGTGACCCTAGCGGGAGGGCCTACAATGAGCAGTTCTTC. This translates into CASSDPSGRAYNEQFF. Combining the CDR3 with reference TRBV2 and TRBJ2-1 gives the whole variable domain EPEVTQTPSHQVTQMGQEVILRCVPISNHLYFYWYRQILGQKVEFLVSFYNNEISEKSEIFDDQFSVERPDGSNFTLKIRSTKLEDSAMYFCASSDPSGRAYNEQFFGPGTRLTVL.

The rearrangement uses TRBV12-3 or TRBV12-4 and TRBJ1-5; D gene ambiguous. There are 13 residues in the CDR3. V lost 5 bases and J 3 bases, leaving 8 bases between the germline ends. CDR3 coding DNA: TGTGCCAGCAGTCTTCAGTACAATCAGCCCCAGCATTTT. Translating it yields CASSLQYNQPQHF.

The chain combines TRBV21-1 with TRBJ1-5; the table's D gene call, TRBD1, was not cross checked with the DNA. TRBV21-1 is described as a pseudogene. The CDR3 extends over 16 amino acids. CDR3 in DNA: TGTGCCAGCGCGGAGGGGGCCTTGAATAGCAATCAGCCCCAGCATTTT. Translation: CASAEGALNSNQPQHF.

The rearrangement uses TRBV27 and TRBJ2-1, with D possibly being TRBD1 (5 bases). This CDR3 is 15 amino acids long. Germline V gene data show CDR1 as MNHEY and CDR2 as SMNVEV (reference sequence). V was clipped by 5 bases and J by 1 base, with 12 bases between them. The CDR3: CASSPQGHSYNEQFF. CDR3 DNA sequence: TGTGCCAGCAGTCCCCAGGGTCATTCCTACAATGAGCAGTTCTTC.

The genes are TRBV3-1 (or the pseudogene TRBV3-2) and TRBJ2-7; a possible D gene is TRBD2 (5 bases). Trimming cost V 0 bases and J 8 bases, with 11 bases left between them. Germline assignment: CDR1 LGHDT and CDR2 YNNKEL (reference sequence). The CDR3 runs to 13 residues. CDR3 loop: CASSQEGRRQQYF. CDR3 DNA sequence: TGTGCCAGCAGCCAAGAAGGTAGGAGGCAGCAGTACTTC.

The chain carries TRBV6-5 and TRBJ1-1; 7 nucleotides match TRBD1. The V gene end was trimmed by 2 bases and the J gene end by 1 base; junction bases not matched to a gene: 7. The length of the CDR3 is 16 residues. Germline CDR1 reads MNHEY; CDR2 reads SVGAGI. The CDR3 DNA reads as TGTGCCAGCAGTTACCCGACAGGGAGCGGGAACACTGAAGCTTTCTTT. This gives the protein CASSYPTGSGNTEAFF.

J is TRBJ2-4 and V is TRBV14; D might be TRBD1 (5 bases). Germline CDR1 is SGHDN and CDR2 is FVKESK. The CDR3 has 13 residues. Trimming removed 5 bases at V and 11 bases at J, with 16 bases between. The CDR3 DNA reads as TGTGCCAGCAGCACTCGCACAGGAAGGGTTCAGTACTTC. Its translation: CASSTRTGRVQYF. The entire variable domain, with the rest obtained from reference TRBV14 and TRBJ2-4, is as follows: EAGVTQFPSHSVIEKGQTVTLRCDPISGHDNLYWYRRVMGKEIKFLLHFVKESKQDESGMPNNRFLAERTGGTYSTLKVQPAELEDSGVYFCASSTRTGRVQYFGAGTRLSVL.

The rearrangement uses TRBV5-4 and TRBJ2-1, with D perhaps TRBD2 (5 bases). V lost 9 bases and J 7 bases, leaving 11 bases between the germline ends. CDR1 and CDR2 (germline): SGHNT, YYREEE (reference sequence). There are 11 residues in the CDR3. DNA for the CDR3: TGTGCCACCCACACGGGGAATGAGCAGTTCTTC. Amino acids: CATHTGNEQFF.